Shown below are 21 T cell receptor beta chains from a single sample sequenced in a study of T cells in Graves' hyperthyroidism and ophthalmopathy. Amplification targeted TCR beta CDR3 regions from RNA transcripts. During a first-round RT-PCR of the TCR CDR3, the HTBI primer set was used. TCRdb used MiXCR to reprocess the multiplex PCR reads, holding one entry per CDR3 protein. The sample has 480,000 or so distinct CDR3 sequences, around 50% seen once. Sequenced material: peripheral blood or thyroid tissue (not recorded which). These receptors all stem from an adult woman with Graves' disease, either hyperthyroidism or ophthalmopathy (not recorded which).

This rearrangement joins TRBV30 to TRBJ1-1; no clear D. The CDR3 covers 11 residues. With 5 bases removed from V and 6 bases from J, the gap between germline ends came to 10 bases. CDR1 GTSNPN and CDR2 SVGIG come from the germline V gene (reference sequence). The CDR3 here is CAWSLIAEAFF. DNA of the CDR3: TGTGCCTGGTCGTTAATCGCTGAAGCTTTCTTT.

There are many counts of this clonotype. This rearrangement joins TRBV2 to TRBJ1-1, with D hard to call. The germline CDR1 and CDR2 sequences are SNHLY and FYNNEI. The CDR3 is made up of 12 amino acids. V gave up 3 bases and J gave up 4 bases, with 6 bases separating them. The CDR3 DNA is TGTGCCAGCAGTGAGGGTTCCACTGAAGCTTTCTTT. Amino acids: CASSEGSTEAFF.

The rearrangement links TRBV20-1 to TRBJ1-4; D is perhaps TRBD1 (6 bases). V was pared by 3 bases and J by 11 bases, with 16 bases between. The CDR3 totals 13 residues. Germline-derived CDR1 and CDR2 are DFQATT and SNEGSKA (reference sequence). The CDR3 sequence is CSASSDSLGKLFF. The CDR3 DNA follows: TGCAGTGCTAGCTCGGACAGTCTTGGGAAACTGTTTTTT.

This clonotype has more than one count but fewer than ten. The chain joins TRBV29-1 to TRBJ2-7; 8 positions agree with TRBD1. V lost 5 bases to trimming and J lost 2 bases; unmatched junction nucleotides: 11. Germline loops: CDR1 SQVTM, CDR2 ANQGSEA. This CDR3 contains 15 residues. CDR3 residues: CSVRGYRDRTYEQYF. The CDR3 coding sequence is TGCAGCGTTCGCGGGTACCGGGACAGGACCTACGAGCAGTACTTC.

The CDR3 DNA sequence: TGCAGTGCTAGAGGGAGGACTAGCGGGTCACAAGAGACCCAGTACTTC. Translated, it gives CSARGRTSGSQETQYF. This sequence joins TRBV20-1 and TRBJ2-5, with 11 bases that match TRBD2. Germline-derived CDR1 and CDR2 are DFQATT and SNEGSKA (reference sequence). CDR3 length: 16 amino acids. V was pared by 1 base and J by 2 bases, with 6 bases of the junction left unmatched.

The rearrangement uses TRBV2 and TRBJ2-2, with TRBD2 matching over 10 bases. CDR1 is SNHLY and CDR2 is FYNNEI in the germline V gene. CDR3 length: 16 amino acids. With V trimmed by 8 bases and J by 4 bases, 10 bases remained unmatched. This CDR3 is CASGGLAGASTGELFF. CDR3 sequence (DNA): TGTGCCAGCGGCGGTCTAGCGGGAGCGAGCACCGGGGAGCTGTTTTTT. The full variable domain, in which reference TRBV2 and TRBJ2-2 provide the parts outside the CDR3, is EPEVTQTPSHQVTQMGQEVILRCVPISNHLYFYWYRQILGQKVEFLVSFYNNEISEKSEIFDDQFSVERPDGSNFTLKIRSTKLEDSAMYFCASGGLAGASTGELFFGEGSRLTVL.

The sample holds many counts of this clonotype. V and J are TRBV4-1 and TRBJ1-4; D unresolved. Germline V gene sequence: CDR1 MGHRA, CDR2 YSYEKL. V lost 4 bases and J lost 3, with 9 bases in between. CDR3 length: 14 residues. CDR3 coding DNA: TGCGCCAGCAGCCGAGGTTGGGCTAATGAAAAACTGTTTTTT. Translation: CASSRGWANEKLFF.

The CDR3 sequence is CSVKDVGAFF. The CDR3 DNA sequence: TGCAGCGTCAAGGACGTCGGGGCTTTCTTT. The chain has TRBV29-1 and TRBJ1-1, with D uncertain. Germline values: CDR1 SQVTM, CDR2 ANQGSEA. The CDR3 is made up of 10 amino acids. The V gene lost 6 bases and the J gene lost 11 bases, with 13 bases spanning the gap.

This chain links TRBV10-3 with TRBJ2-1, with 11 positions matching TRBD2. V gave up 3 bases and J gave up 4 bases; unmatched junction bases: 2. Germline CDR1 reads ENHRY; CDR2 reads SYGVKD. This CDR3 is built from 15 residues. The CDR3 loop reads CAISELAGGYNEQFF. The DNA of the CDR3 is TGTGCCATCAGTGAATTAGCGGGAGGGTACAATGAGCAGTTCTTC.

The rearrangement joins TRBV7-2 to TRBJ1-2; D unresolved. From germline, CDR1 is SGHTA and CDR2 FQGNSA. The CDR3 is 12 amino acids. V was trimmed by 5 bases and J by 8 bases, leaving 12 bases between them. The CDR3 is CASSPRVDGYTF. As DNA, the CDR3 is TGTGCCAGCAGCCCACGTGTAGACGGCTACACCTTC.

Notes on this clonotype: One junction end disagrees with the germline gene, perhaps due to a read error. CDR3 protein: CTSSQDQGIGNYGYTF. As DNA, the CDR3 is TGCACCAGCAGCCAAGATCAAGGAATCGGGAACTATGGCTACACCTTC. This chain links TRBV7-2 with TRBJ1-2; the D is unclear. The V gene's germline CDR1 is SGHTA and CDR2 FQGNSA. The CDR3 is 16 residues long.

This clonotype was counted at least ten times. The CDR3 is CASSSGTGWEKLFF. The DNA of the CDR3 is TGTGCCAGCAGTTCCGGGACAGGGTGGGAAAAACTGTTTTTT. The genes are TRBV6-6 and TRBJ1-4; TRBD1 matches at 9 bases. Germline CDR1 and CDR2: MNHNY and SVGAGI (reference sequence). The CDR3 runs 14 residues. J lost 8 bases, V lost 4 bases, and 5 bases had no gene match.

The chain uses TRBV20-1 and TRBJ2-7; tentatively, D is TRBD2 (7 bases). The tail of the sequence fits TRBJ2-5 better, so the J call may be wrong. The CDR3 has 15 residues. Looked up from germline, CDR1 is DFQATT and CDR2 is SNEGSKA (reference sequence). Here the CDR3 DNA reads TGCAGTGCTAGAAGGGGGGGCACCGGAAAGCAGACCCAGTACTTC. It translates to CSARRGGTGKQTQYF.

This clonotype showed up many times. This chain links TRBV7-3 with TRBJ1-5; tentatively, D is TRBD1 (5 bases). Germline assignment: CDR1 SGHTA and CDR2 FQGTGA. The V end lost 2 bases, the J end lost 6 bases, and 8 bases lay between the germline ends. This CDR3 is 13 amino acids long. Here the CDR3 DNA reads TGTGCCAGCAGCTTAGACGGGACTCAGCCCCAGCATTTT. Translated: CASSLDGTQPQHF. Filled out from reference TRBV7-3 and TRBJ1-5, the complete variable domain reads GAGVSQTPSNKVTEKGKYVELRCDPISGHTALYWYRQSLGQGPEFLIYFQGTGAADDSGLPNDRFFAVRPEGSVSTLKIQRTERGDSAVYLCASSLDGTQPQHFGDGTRLSIL.

This clonotype was counted at least ten times. V and J are TRBV19 and TRBJ1-2; D is unresolved. Germline lookup yields CDR1 LNHDA and CDR2 SQIVND (reference sequence). The CDR3 totals 12 residues. Trimming took off 8 bases at V and 2 bases at J, with 9 bases between the two ends. Here the CDR3 DNA reads TGTGCCAGTGGAAAGGCGAACTATGGCTACACCTTC. Translated: CASGKANYGYTF.

This chain links TRBV20-1 with TRBJ2-2; possibly TRBD2 for D (6 bases). This CDR3 contains 14 residues. V gave up 6 bases and J gave up 2 bases, with 13 bases separating them. Germline V CDR1 and CDR2: DFQATT, SNEGSKA (reference sequence). The CDR3 nucleotides read TGCAGTGCGGGCAGCGGGCGTAACACCGGGGAGCTGTTTTTT. As protein: CSAGSGRNTGELFF.

In its sample, this clonotype was seen many times. The chain combines TRBV20-1 with TRBJ1-5, with TRBD1 as a possible D gene (5 bases). The CDR3 loop spans 16 amino acids. The ends were cut back, 1 base at V and 0 bases at J, with 13 bases in the middle. Looked up from germline, CDR1 is DFQATT and CDR2 is SNEGSKA (reference sequence). CDR3 sequence reads: CSARAKQVYSNQPQHF. As DNA, the CDR3 is TGCAGTGCTAGAGCTAAACAGGTGTATAGCAATCAGCCCCAGCATTTT.

This clonotype showed up many times. V and J are TRBV25-1 and TRBJ1-2; D is ambiguous. The CDR3 sequence is 13 residues long. The ends were cut back, 1 base at V and 2 bases at J, with 5 bases in the middle. Per the germline V gene, CDR1 is MGHDK and CDR2 is SYGVNS. DNA for the CDR3: TGTGCCAGCAGTGAATCTGAAAACTATGGCTACACCTTC. Encoded protein: CASSESENYGYTF.

This clonotype was observed at least ten times. The chain carries TRBV12-3 or TRBV12-4 and TRBJ1-1; no definite D call. Between the trimmed V and J ends, which lost 2 bases and 0 bases, there was a span of 4 bases. This CDR3 has 13 amino acids. CDR3: CASSLLVNTEAFF. The DNA of the CDR3 is TGTGCCAGCAGTTTACTTGTGAACACTGAAGCTTTCTTT.

The sample holds many counts of this clonotype. This chain uses TRBV9 with TRBJ1-6; D perhaps matches TRBD1 (5 bases). From germline, CDR1 is SGDLS and CDR2 YYNGEE. The CDR3 consists of 16 residues. Trimming took 4 bases from V and 6 from J, leaving 17 bases between them. The CDR3 bases are TGTGCCAGCAGCCCTCATCGGGGGGGGGGTAATTCACCCCTCCACTTT. It yields the protein CASSPHRGGGNSPLHF.

This rearrangement joins TRBV7-9 to TRBJ1-3; possible D gene TRBD1, 6 bases. CDR3 length equals 17 residues. Looked up from germline, CDR1 is SEHNR and CDR2 is FQNEAQ (reference sequence). V gave up 5 bases and J gave up 0 bases, with 17 bases separating them. This chain's CDR3 is CASSTAGTPISGNTIYF. The CDR3 nucleotides read TGTGCCAGCAGCACCGCCGGGACACCAATCTCTGGAAACACCATATATTTT.